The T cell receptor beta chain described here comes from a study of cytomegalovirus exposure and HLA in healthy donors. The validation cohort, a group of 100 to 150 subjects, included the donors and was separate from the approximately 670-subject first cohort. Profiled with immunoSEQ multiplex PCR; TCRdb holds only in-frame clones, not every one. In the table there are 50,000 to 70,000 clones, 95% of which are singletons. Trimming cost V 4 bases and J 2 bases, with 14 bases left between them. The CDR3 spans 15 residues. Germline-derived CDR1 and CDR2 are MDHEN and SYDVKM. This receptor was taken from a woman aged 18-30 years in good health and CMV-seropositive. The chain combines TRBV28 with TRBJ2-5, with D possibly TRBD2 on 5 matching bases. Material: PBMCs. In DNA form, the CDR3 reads TGTGCCAGCAGTTCCAAAATCCGGGGACAAGAGACCCAGTACTTC. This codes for CASSSKIRGQETQYF.